The TCR beta chain under discussion was sequenced for a study of cytomegalovirus exposure and HLA in healthy donors. Germline values: CDR1 SGHVS, CDR2 FQNEAQ. V gave up 5 bases and J gave up 0 bases, with 19 bases separating them. CDR3 length equals 17 residues. The PCR ran on 60 Vbeta and 13 Jbeta primers. TCRdb's table, derived via immunoSEQ multiplex PCR, lists solely in-frame clones and lacks some. The sample consists of about 100,000 clones, approximately 73% of them appearing once. The sequenced sample was PBMCs. The chain joins TRBV7-8 to TRBJ1-1; D not certain. This clonotype was obtained from a woman aged 50 to 60 in good health and CMV-seropositive. CDR3 sequence: CASSPLIGRAMNTEAFF. In nucleotides, the CDR3 is TGTGCCAGCAGCCCACTTATCGGGAGAGCGATGAACACTGAAGCTTTCTTT.